A selection of T cell receptor beta chains follows, all from one sample in a study of control samples from healthy donors and cancer patients. TCRdb keeps only in-frame clones here, not all; method: immunoSEQ multiplex PCR. The sample records about 10,000 clones, approximately 90% being singletons. The sequenced sample consisted of PBMCs. These TCRs come from a man in his fifties or sixties with colorectal cancer. CDR3s include the opening cysteine and the closing phenylalanine or tryptophan. A D gene is named only where the DNA matches it firmly.

D gene	CDR3 length	V gene	J gene	CDR3 protein
NA	13	TRBV5-5	TRBJ1-5	CASSLSPNQPQHF
NA	14	TRBV7-9	TRBJ1-5	CASSLRDTDEPQHF
NA	13	TRBV4-1	TRBJ1-6	CASSQNDSPPLHF
TRBD1	12	TRBV28	TRBJ2-1	CASSLTGNEQFF
NA	12	TRBV2	TRBJ1-2	CASTRTVYGYTF
NA	15	TRBV19	TRBJ2-7	CASSLSVRTSYEQYF
NA	16	TRBV3-1/TRBV3-2	TRBJ2-7	CASSQDLRGTSYEQYF
NA	16	TRBV19	TRBJ1-5	CASSPHHDRGNQPQHF
NA	13	TRBV11-2	TRBJ1-6	CASSLSQGSPLHF
NA	15	TRBV5-6	TRBJ2-2	CASSWGPTNTGELFF
NA	14	TRBV21-1	TRBJ1-5	CAVRKGGSNQPQHF
NA	12	TRBV5-1	TRBJ1-1	CASSRDGVEAFF
NA	13	TRBV27	TRBJ2-1	CASSIPGRNEQFF
TRBD1	13	TRBV5-8	TRBJ1-2	CASRWTGPYGYTF
TRBD1	13	TRBV12-3/TRBV12-4	TRBJ1-3	CASTRGPGNTIYF
NA	14	TRBV11-2	TRBJ2-7	CASSQAMGGYEQYF